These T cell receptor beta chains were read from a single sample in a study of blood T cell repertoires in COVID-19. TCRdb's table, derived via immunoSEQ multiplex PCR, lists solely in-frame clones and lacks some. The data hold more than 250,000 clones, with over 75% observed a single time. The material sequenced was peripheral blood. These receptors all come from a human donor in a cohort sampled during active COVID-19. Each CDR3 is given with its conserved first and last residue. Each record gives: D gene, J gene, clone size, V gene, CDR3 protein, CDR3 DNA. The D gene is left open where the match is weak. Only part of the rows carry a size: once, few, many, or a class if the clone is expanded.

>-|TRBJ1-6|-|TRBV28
CASGAGNSPLHF
TGTGCCAGCGGGGCGGGAAATTCACCCCTCCACTTT
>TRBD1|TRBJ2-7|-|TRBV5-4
CASRRTGSYEQYF
TGTGCCTCTCGCCGGACAGGATCCTACGAGCAGTACTTC
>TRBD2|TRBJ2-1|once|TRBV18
CASSRASGRGEQFF
TGTGCCAGCTCACGGGCTAGCGGGAGGGGTGAGCAGTTCTTC
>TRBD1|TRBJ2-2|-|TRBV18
CASSPLLGTGTNTGELFF
TGTGCCAGCTCACCCCTCTTGGGGACAGGAACGAACACCGGGGAGCTGTTTTTT
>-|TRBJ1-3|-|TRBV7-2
CASRSRGEGNTIYF
TGTGCCAGCAGGTCACGGGGTGAAGGAAACACCATATATTTT
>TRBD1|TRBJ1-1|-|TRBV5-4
CASSSGQGPNTEAFF
TGTGCCAGCAGCTCGGGACAGGGGCCGAACACTGAAGCTTTCTTT
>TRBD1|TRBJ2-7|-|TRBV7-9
CASIGGGQGTYEQYF
TGTGCCAGCATCGGCGGGGGACAGGGTACCTACGAGCAGTACTTC
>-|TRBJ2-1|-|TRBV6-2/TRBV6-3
CASSWRVSSYNEQFF
TGTGCCAGCAGTTGGCGGGTGAGCTCCTACAATGAGCAGTTCTTC
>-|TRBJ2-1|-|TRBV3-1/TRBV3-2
CASNHGSRRDNEQFF
TGTGCCAGCAACCACGGGAGTAGGAGGGACAATGAGCAGTTCTTC
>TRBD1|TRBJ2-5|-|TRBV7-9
CASSHTGGGETQYF
TGTGCCAGCAGCCATACAGGGGGCGGGGAGACCCAGTACTTC
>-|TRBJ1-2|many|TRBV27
CASSFGAGYGYTF
TGTGCCAGCAGTTTTGGGGCTGGCTATGGCTACACCTTC
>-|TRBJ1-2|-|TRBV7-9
CASSPDLRVLYGYTF
TGTGCCAGCAGCCCCGACCTCCGGGTTTTATATGGCTACACCTTC
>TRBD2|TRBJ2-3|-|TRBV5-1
CASSLAGAGVRDTQYF
TGCGCCAGCAGCTTGGCCGGAGCGGGAGTTCGCGATACGCAGTATTTT
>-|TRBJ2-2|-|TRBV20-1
CSASGRGVTGELFF
TGCAGTGCCAGTGGTCGAGGCGTCACCGGGGAGCTGTTTTTT
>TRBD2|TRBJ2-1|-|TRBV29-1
CSALRLAGYEQFF
TGCAGCGCCCTCAGACTAGCGGGGTATGAGCAGTTCTTC
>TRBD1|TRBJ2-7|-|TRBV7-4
CASPLTGRPRVDEQYF
TGTGCCAGCCCCTTGACAGGGAGACCCCGGGTCGACGAGCAGTACTTC
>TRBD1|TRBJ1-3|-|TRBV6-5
CASEGQGILGTIYF
TGTGCCAGCGAGGGACAGGGGATTCTTGGCACCATATATTTT
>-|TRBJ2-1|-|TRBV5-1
CASSLVGERLNEQFF
TGCGCCAGCAGCTTGGTCGGGGAACGGCTCAATGAGCAGTTCTTC
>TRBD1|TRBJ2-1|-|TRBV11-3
CASSPRGQGAGEQFF
TGTGCCAGCAGCCCACGGGGACAGGGGGCGGGTGAGCAGTTCTTC
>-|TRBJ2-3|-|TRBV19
CASSKGGTDTQYF
TGTGCCAGTAGTAAGGGAGGCACAGATACGCAGTATTTT
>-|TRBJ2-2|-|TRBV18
CASSPFAGELFF
TGTGCCAGCTCACCATTCGCCGGGGAGCTGTTTTTT
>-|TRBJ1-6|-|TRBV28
CASSTSGSPLHF
TGTGCCAGCAGTACCTCTGGCTCACCCCTCCACTTT
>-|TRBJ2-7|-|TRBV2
CASRLQGYEQYF
TGTGCCAGCAGACTACAGGGCTACGAGCAGTACTTC
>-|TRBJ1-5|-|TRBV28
CASSGPGDNNQPQHF
TGTGCCAGCAGCGGTCCAGGGGATAACAATCAGCCCCAGCATTTT
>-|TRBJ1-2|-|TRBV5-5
CASSFRPGHEYGYTF
TGTGCCAGCAGCTTCCGACCGGGACACGAATATGGCTACACCTTC
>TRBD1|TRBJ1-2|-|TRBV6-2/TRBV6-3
CASSKVPGGPNYGYTF
TGTGCCAGCAGTAAAGTTCCAGGGGGCCCCAACTATGGCTACACCTTC
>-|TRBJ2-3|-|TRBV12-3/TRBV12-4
CASSADFTDTQYF
TGTGCCAGCAGTGCGGACTTCACAGATACGCAGTATTTT
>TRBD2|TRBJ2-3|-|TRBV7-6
CASRLTSLRADTQYF
TGTGCCAGCAGATTGACTAGCCTCAGGGCAGATACGCAGTATTTT
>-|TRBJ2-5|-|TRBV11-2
CASSYGEETQYF
TGTGCCAGCAGTTACGGGGAAGAGACCCAGTACTTC
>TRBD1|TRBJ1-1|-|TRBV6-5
CASSSSGQGFTEAFF
TGTGCCAGCAGTTCGTCGGGACAGGGGTTCACTGAAGCTTTCTTT
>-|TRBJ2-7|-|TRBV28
CASSTRVVEQYF
TGTGCCAGCAGCACCAGGGTGGTCGAGCAGTACTTC
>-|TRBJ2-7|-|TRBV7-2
CASSLNSIPSYEQYF
TGTGCCAGCAGCTTAAATAGCATTCCTTCCTACGAGCAGTACTTC
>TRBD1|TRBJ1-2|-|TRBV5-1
CASSLRDRRNYGYTF
TGCGCCAGCAGCTTGAGGGACAGGCGTAACTATGGCTACACCTTC
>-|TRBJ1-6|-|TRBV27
CASSLSGQGWSPLHF
TGTGCCAGCAGTTTATCGGGGCAGGGCTGGTCACCCCTCCACTTT
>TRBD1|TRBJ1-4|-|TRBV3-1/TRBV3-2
CASSQVDRPQGDEKLFF
TGTGCCAGCAGCCAAGTGGACAGGCCCCAGGGCGATGAAAAACTGTTTTTT
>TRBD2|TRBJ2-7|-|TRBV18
CASSPPGLARDEQYF
TGTGCCAGCTCACCCCCGGGACTAGCGCGGGACGAGCAGTACTTC
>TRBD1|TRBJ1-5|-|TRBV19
CASSSTGGFGNQPQHF
TGTGCCAGTAGTTCCACAGGGGGCTTTGGCAATCAGCCCCAGCATTTT
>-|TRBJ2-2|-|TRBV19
CASSTSGVRTGELFF
TGTGCCAGTAGTACTTCAGGGGTCCGGACCGGGGAGCTGTTTTTT
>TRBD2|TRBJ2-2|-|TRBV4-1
CARSRMGGDTGELFF
TGCGCCCGCAGCCGGATGGGGGGGGACACCGGGGAGCTGTTTTTT
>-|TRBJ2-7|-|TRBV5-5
CASSFRGTYEQYF
TGTGCCAGCAGCTTCCGGGGAACCTACGAGCAGTACTTC
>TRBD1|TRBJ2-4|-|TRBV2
CASSRDRGIAKNIQYF
TGTGCCAGCAGTAGGGACAGGGGCATAGCCAAAAACATTCAGTACTTC
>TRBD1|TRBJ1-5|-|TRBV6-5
CASRYGTGSNQPQHF
TGTGCCAGCAGGTACGGGACAGGCAGCAATCAGCCCCAGCATTTT
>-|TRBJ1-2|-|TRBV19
CASSIGGYNYGYTF
TGTGCCAGTAGTATAGGCGGATACAACTATGGCTACACCTTC
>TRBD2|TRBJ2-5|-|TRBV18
CASSPGLAGTGQETQYF
TGTGCCAGCTCACCAGGTCTAGCGGGGACCGGACAAGAGACCCAGTACTTC
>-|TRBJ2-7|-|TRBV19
CASSIILSADTTYEQYF
TGTGCCAGTAGTATAATTTTGTCGGCAGACACAACCTACGAGCAGTACTTC
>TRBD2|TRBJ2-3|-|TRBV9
CASSDWGGIGTDTQYF
TGTGCCAGCAGCGACTGGGGGGGGATCGGCACAGATACGCAGTATTTT
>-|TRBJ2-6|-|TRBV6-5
CASAGANVLTF
TGTGCCAGCGCGGGGGCCAACGTCCTGACTTTC
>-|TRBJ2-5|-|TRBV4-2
CASSRGDKVGETQYF
TGTGCCAGCAGCCGAGGCGATAAGGTAGGAGAGACCCAGTACTTC
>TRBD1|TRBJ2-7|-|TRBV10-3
CAIRDRSSYEQYF
TGTGCCATCAGGGACAGGAGCTCCTACGAGCAGTACTTC
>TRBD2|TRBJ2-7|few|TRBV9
CASSVGTSVSYEQYF
TGTGCCAGCAGCGTAGGGACTAGCGTCTCCTACGAGCAGTACTTC
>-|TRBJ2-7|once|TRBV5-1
CASSSNRDTGPYF
TGCGCCAGCAGCTCCAATCGGGACACAGGCCCGTACTTC
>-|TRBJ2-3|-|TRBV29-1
CSVQQIGGASTDTQYF
TGCAGCGTTCAGCAGATTGGGGGGGCGAGCACAGATACGCAGTATTTT